One sample yielded the 20 T cell receptor beta chains listed below, sequenced in a study of shared clonotypes between healthy human individuals. Some clones are missing from TCRdb's copy, which holds only in-frame ones; the method was immunoSEQ multiplex PCR. The sample lists around 1.5 million clones; nearly 99% were seen once. What was sequenced was naive CD4+ T cells sorted from blood. Documented subset: CD45RA+ positively selected. The receptors derive from a man aged 30-40 years in good health.

Regarding this clone: In the same sample, other DNA sequences code for this CDR3. This chain joins TRBV20-1 and TRBJ2-7; no firm D call. CDR3 length equals 11 residues. V shed 1 base and J shed 4 bases, with 5 bases lying between them. Looked up from germline, CDR1 is DFQATT and CDR2 is SNEGSKA (reference sequence). Here the CDR3 DNA reads TGCAGTGCTAGAGGCGTGTACGAGCAGTACTTC. This sequence encodes CSARGVYEQYF.

In this sample, this clone turned up once. V and J are TRBV12-5 and TRBJ2-2; possibly TRBD2 for D (7 bases). The CDR3 is made up of 17 amino acids. Trimming pared 4 bases from V and 5 bases from J, leaving 20 bases between. Germline V gene lookup returns CDR1 LGHNT and CDR2 FRNRAP. The CDR3 DNA reads as TGTGCTAGTGGTTCAAGGGAGGGGGTATATGGGACCGGGGAGCTGTTTTTT. Its translation is CASGSREGVYGTGELFF.

The sample holds one count of this clone. The chain recombines TRBV5-6 with TRBJ2-1; 10 nucleotides agree with TRBD2. Germline V lookup: CDR1 SGHDT, CDR2 YYEEEE. The CDR3 consists of 17 residues. With V trimmed by 1 base and J by 6 bases, 10 bases remained unmatched. CDR3 residues: CASSLLRRLAGVNEQFF. The CDR3 region has the DNA TGTGCCAGCAGCTTGCTTCGTCGGCTAGCGGGAGTCAATGAGCAGTTCTTC.

V is TRBV2 and J is TRBJ2-2, with 11 positions matching TRBD1. V lost 8 bases to trimming and J lost 6 bases; unmatched junction nucleotides: 5. The CDR3 is 14 residues long. Germline CDR1 and CDR2: SNHLY and FYNNEI. CDR3 nucleotide sequence: TGTGCCAGCTCAGGACAGGGGGCGGCCGGGGAGCTGTTTTTT. This translates into CASSGQGAAGELFF.

The chain recombines TRBV5-3 with TRBJ2-7; D remains ambiguous. TRBV5-3 is known as an ORF, though its function is uncertain. Trimming shortened V by 0 bases and J by 1 base, and 2 bases separated the two germline ends. CDR3 size: 12 residues. The DNA for the CDR3 is TGTGCCAGAAGCTTGGATTCCTACGAGCAGTACTTC. Encoded protein: CARSLDSYEQYF.

The chain employs TRBV11-3 and TRBJ2-1; D ambiguous. This CDR3 is built from 13 residues. Germline CDR1 and CDR2: SGHNT and YENEEA. Trimming took off 1 base at V and 8 bases at J, with 9 bases between the two ends. The CDR3 DNA sequence: TGTGCCAGCAGCTTAGGGTACAGCGATGAGCAGTTCTTC. Translation: CASSLGYSDEQFF.

The chain couples TRBV5-1 to TRBJ1-2, with a weak D call TRBD1 (5 bases). Trimming cost V 1 base and J 8 bases, with 18 bases left between them. CDR1 is SGHRS, CDR2 YFSETQ, per germline. The length of the CDR3 is 15 residues. CDR3 residues: CASSLYGQFTAGYTF. As DNA, the CDR3 is TGCGCCAGCAGCTTGTATGGACAATTTACCGCCGGCTACACCTTC.

J is TRBJ1-3 and V is TRBV15; unclear D gene. Germline CDR1 and CDR2: LNHNV and YYDKDF (reference sequence). Trimming took 1 base from V and 0 from J, leaving 10 bases between them. This CDR3 has 16 amino acids. CDR3 in amino acids: CATSRGGASSGNTIYF. CDR3 nucleotides: TGTGCCACCAGCAGAGGTGGAGCGTCCTCTGGAAACACCATATATTTT.

This rearrangement joins TRBV19 to TRBJ2-1, with TRBD2 identical over 10 bases. V trimming: 8 bases; J trimming: 4 bases; junction bases outside the gene matches: 14. The length of the CDR3 is 17 residues. Germline V gene lookup returns CDR1 LNHDA and CDR2 SQIVND (reference sequence). The DNA for the CDR3 is TGTGCCAGTCGACCCCTTAAAGCGGGAGGGACATACAATGAGCAGTTCTTC. Protein sequence: CASRPLKAGGTYNEQFF. The variable domain in full, with the rest retrieved from reference TRBV19 and TRBJ2-1, is DGGITQSPKYLFRKEGQNVTLSCEQNLNHDAMYWYRQDPGQGLRLIYYSQIVNDFQKGDIAEGYSVSREKKESFPLTVTSAQKNPTAFYLCASRPLKAGGTYNEQFFGPGTRLTVL.

The chain has TRBV7-9 and TRBJ2-7; 7 bases fit TRBD2. This CDR3 comprises 17 residues. Germline V gene lookup returns CDR1 SEHNR and CDR2 FQNEAQ (reference sequence). V shed 4 bases, J shed 3 bases, and the junction held 15 bases outside the gene matches. CDR3 amino acids: CASSSPKRAGEVYEQYF. Written as DNA, the CDR3 is TGTGCCAGCAGCTCCCCCAAGAGGGCGGGAGAGGTCTACGAGCAGTACTTC.

This sequence joins TRBV10-2 and TRBJ1-2, with 7 positions matching TRBD1. Germline V gene lookup returns CDR1 WSHSY and CDR2 SAAADI. V lost 6 bases and J lost 5; bases outside the gene matches: 6. The CDR3 length is 13 residues. In DNA, the CDR3 is TGCGCCAGCAGCCAGGGACAGCTTTATGGCTACACCTTC. Its translation is CASSQGQLYGYTF.

This clone was recorded only once. The chain employs TRBV5-1 and TRBJ2-1; 8 positions match TRBD2. J was trimmed by 7 bases and V by 4 bases; bases with no gene match: 10. Germline V gene sequence: CDR1 SGHRS, CDR2 YFSETQ. CDR3 length: 15 amino acids. This CDR3 reads CASSTTGTSLNEQFF. For the CDR3, the DNA is TGCGCCAGCAGCACCACCGGGACTAGTTTGAATGAGCAGTTCTTC.

As regards this clone: Other DNA sequences in the same sample also yield this CDR3. The chain recombines TRBV19 with TRBJ2-1, with no clear D. The CDR3 totals 13 residues. V was clipped by 3 bases and J by 4 bases, with 7 bases between them. Germline CDR1 and CDR2: LNHDA and SQIVND (reference sequence). The CDR3 nucleotides are TGTGCCAGTAGTATCGGGCTATACAATGAGCAGTTCTTC. Residues: CASSIGLYNEQFF.

The rearrangement uses TRBV7-2 and TRBJ2-3; unclear D gene. Germline lookup yields CDR1 SGHTA and CDR2 FQGNSA. Trimming shortened V by 7 bases and J by 0 bases, and 11 bases separated the two germline ends. The CDR3 has 14 amino acids. Written as DNA, the CDR3 is TGTGCCAGCACCCGGACCGAGAGCACAGATACGCAGTATTTT. Its translation: CASTRTESTDTQYF.

The V and J genes are TRBV19 and TRBJ1-5; no definite D call. The CDR3 covers 12 residues. V was shortened by 0 bases and J by 3 bases, with 0 bases between the two germline ends. Looked up from germline, CDR1 is LNHDA and CDR2 is SQIVND (reference sequence). The CDR3 DNA reads TGTGCCAGTAGTATAGACAATCAGCCCCAGCATTTT. Its translation is CASSIDNQPQHF.

The chain is built from TRBV4-3 and TRBJ2-2; D is undetermined. Per the germline V gene, CDR1 is LGHNA and CDR2 is YSLEER. This CDR3 contains 14 residues. The ends were cut back, 4 bases at V and 3 bases at J, with 9 bases in the middle. The CDR3 DNA reads as TGCGCCAGCAGCCTTGACTCTTACACCGGGGAGCTGTTTTTT. Translating gives CASSLDSYTGELFF.

The CDR3 DNA follows: TGTGCCAGCAGTACCGAGCTAGCGGGAATCTACGAGCAGTACTTC. Amino acid sequence: CASSTELAGIYEQYF. The chain carries TRBV7-2 and TRBJ2-7, with 9 bases that match TRBD2. Germline assignment: CDR1 SGHTA and CDR2 FQGNSA. V lost 6 bases, J lost 3 bases, and 9 bases stayed unmatched. The CDR3 totals 15 residues.

The rearrangement uses TRBV7-9 and TRBJ2-4; tentatively, D is TRBD2 (5 bases). The germline CDR1 and CDR2 sequences are SEHNR and FQNEAQ (reference sequence). Deletions cut 2 bases from V and 6 bases from J, with 8 bases between. This CDR3 contains 13 residues. CDR3 coding DNA: TGTGCCAGCAGCTTAAGCGGAAGAAACATTCAGTACTTC. It is translated as CASSLSGRNIQYF. Based on the CDR3 plus reference TRBV7-9 and TRBJ2-4, the full variable domain is DTGVSQNPRHKITKRGQNVTFRCDPISEHNRLYWYRQTLGQGPEFLTYFQNEAQLEKSRLLSDRFSAERPKGSFSTLEIQRTEQGDSAMYLCASSLSGRNIQYFGAGTRLSVL.

This chain uses TRBV5-1 with TRBJ2-7; tentatively, D is TRBD1 (6 bases). With 1 base removed from V and 0 bases from J, the gap between germline ends came to 17 bases. Germline V gives CDR1 SGHRS, CDR2 YFSETQ. The CDR3 is 17 amino acids. The CDR3 coding sequence is TGCGCCAGCAGCTTGAGTGGCTGGGGACAATTCTCCTACGAGCAGTACTTC. Its protein product is CASSLSGWGQFSYEQYF.

J is TRBJ2-7 and V is TRBV10-3; TRBD2 matches at 11 bases. Per germline, CDR1 ENHRY and CDR2 SYGVKD. V was pared by 10 bases and J by 2 bases, with 4 bases of the junction left unmatched. This CDR3 has 13 amino acids. The CDR3 DNA is TGTGCCACCGGGACTAGCGGTACCTACGAGCAGTACTTC. Translation gives CATGTSGTYEQYF.